Given below is one T cell receptor (beta chain) in context. J lost 5 bases, V lost 3 bases, and 5 bases had no gene match. The CDR3 extends over 15 amino acids. Germline CDR1 reads MGHDK; CDR2 reads SYGVNS. Profiled with immunoSEQ multiplex PCR; TCRdb holds only in-frame clones, not every one. The sample records 350,000 to 400,000 clones, approximately 90% being singletons. These data belong to a study of blood T cell repertoires in COVID-19. In terms of age and location, participants ranged from roughly 18 to 100 years and lived in about 25 US areas. Participants' own reports of clinical history determined their cohort assignment.

The clonotype was recovered from a woman aged 35 to 49 who had been exposed to COVID-19. Material: PBMCs or T cells enriched from blood (not recorded which). The V call is TRBV25-1, the J call TRBJ1-5; 9 nucleotides match TRBD1. The CDR3 coding sequence is TGTGCCAGCAGTGATCTGAGACAGGGGGATCAGCCCCAGCATTTT. Translating gives CASSDLRQGDQPQHF.